Given below is one TCR beta chain in context. The antigen is unknown. This record belongs to a study of T cell responses to AZD1222 COVID-19 vaccine. Study outcomes and limitations: It should be noted that donors were predominantly white British and more often female, and clonal diversity was possibly underestimated.

Profiled with immunoSEQ multiplex PCR; TCRdb holds only in-frame clones, not every one. The table records under 150,000 clones, roughly nine tenths of them present only once. The input for sequencing was peripheral blood, taken 28 days after the second AZD1222 dose. The sequence was obtained from an adult who received the AZD1222 COVID-19 vaccine.

CDR3 coding DNA: TGTGCCAGCAGTCCTACAGGGACCAGGAGGGATGAGCAGTTCTTC. It translates to CASSPTGTRRDEQFF. V usage is TRBV28 and J usage is TRBJ2-1, with D perhaps matching TRBD1 or TRBD2 (6 bases each). Germline V gives CDR1 MDHEN, CDR2 SYDVKM. The CDR3 extends over 15 amino acids. Trimming left V 5 bases short and J 8 bases short, with 19 bases between.